This record looks at one TCR beta chain sequence and its context. What it binds is unknown. These data originate in a study of shared clonotypes between healthy human individuals. For the study at large: Per donor, CD8 memory used one plate, CD8 naive used two, CD4 memory used three and CD4 naive used three. Overall study results and limits: Of the naive CD4 clonotypes, around 5.2% were shared across a few donors.

Germline CDR1 SGHVS, CDR2 FQNEAQ. This CDR3 has 16 amino acids. V lost 2 bases, J lost 7 bases, and 17 bases lay in between. The naive CD8 population came from CD45RO-negative cells selected for CCR7, without terminally differentiated effector memory CD45RA+ cells. Sequencing was at deep level. How the authors handled the data: Owing to the provision of junction-only sequences devoid of quality scores by immunoSEQ, filtering differed. Clones were read by immunoSEQ multiplex PCR, and TCRdb kept only the in-frame ones, dropping some. Clone size and V and J calls were adopted from that table, with D and trimming inferred from the DNA. Of some 630,000 clones in the sample, about 95% were seen once.

The TCR sequence derives from a woman aged 30 to 39 in good health. The specimen sequenced was naive CD8+ T cells sorted from blood. This sequence joins TRBV7-8 and TRBJ1-4; D possibly corresponds to TRBD1 (6 bases). CDR3 DNA: TGTGCCAGCAGCTTATTAAGGACAGCCCCTGGTGAAAAACTGTTTTTT. Amino acids: CASSLLRTAPGEKLFF.